A selection of T cell receptor beta chains follows, all from one sample in a study of T cells in Graves' hyperthyroidism and ophthalmopathy. One entry per CDR3 protein, called by TCRdb with MiXCR from the multiplex PCR reads. The data show about 360,000 distinct CDR3 sequences, 13% seen once. Material for sequencing was blood. These receptors came from a woman aged 18 to 35 with Graves' hyperthyroidism. Each CDR3 is given with its conserved first and last residue. D genes are given only for firm matches. Where a row states a size, it is once, few, many or the class of an expanded clone; other rows omit it.

j_call d_call clone_size v_call cdr3_aa cdr3_nt
TRBJ2-1 NA few TRBV15 CATSRDRGQHNEQFF TGTGCCACCAGCAGAGATCGAGGACAGCACAATGAGCAGTTCTTC
TRBJ2-1 TRBD1 many TRBV5-6 CASSPGTGVRRRNEQFF TGTGCCAGCAGCCCCGGGACAGGGGTACGCCGGCGGAATGAGCAGTTCTTC
TRBJ2-7 NA many TRBV10-3 CAISESGSYEQYF TGTGCCATCAGTGAGTCAGGGTCCTACGAGCAGTACTTC
TRBJ2-7 NA NA TRBV11-2 CASSLDAAHKGEYEQYF TGTGCCAGCAGCTTAGATGCTGCGCACAAAGGAGAGTACGAGCAGTACTTC
TRBJ2-1 TRBD1 many TRBV2 CAIQPTGGGEQFF TGTGCCATCCAACCTACAGGGGGCGGAGAGCAGTTCTTC
TRBJ2-2 TRBD2 many TRBV7-9 CASRQGLATGELFF TGTGCCAGCAGACAAGGACTAGCCACCGGGGAGCTGTTTTTT
TRBJ1-1 NA many TRBV29-1 CSHRGWGRMNTEAFF TGCAGCCATCGAGGGTGGGGCCGTATGAACACTGAAGCTTTCTTT
TRBJ2-5 NA many TRBV12-3/TRBV12-4 CASQTGETQYF TGTGCCAGCCAGACGGGGGAGACCCAGTACTTC
TRBJ2-2 NA few TRBV6-2/TRBV6-3 CASSWSSTGELFF TGTGCCAGCAGTTGGTCGAGCACCGGGGAGCTGTTTTTT
TRBJ2-7 TRBD2 many TRBV5-1 CASSFGSGSYEQYF TGCGCCAGCAGCTTCGGTAGCGGGAGCTACGAGCAGTACTTC
TRBJ1-1 NA NA TRBV7-8 CASSDTGSIQGSNTEAFF TGTGCCAGCAGCGATACCGGATCCATCCAGGGATCGAACACTGAAGCTTTCTTT
TRBJ2-1 TRBD2 many TRBV6-1 CASIVAGGHYNEQFF TGTGCCAGCATTGTAGCGGGAGGGCATTACAATGAGCAGTTCTTC
TRBJ2-1 NA few TRBV20-1 CSARDLGREDEQFF TGCAGTGCTAGAGATCTGGGCAGGGAGGATGAGCAGTTCTTC
TRBJ2-1 NA NA TRBV7-2 CASSLGGYWYNEQFF TGTGCCAGCAGCTTAGGCGGGTATTGGTACAATGAGCAGTTCTTC
TRBJ2-3 NA NA TRBV25-1 CASRPSSIDTQYF TGTGCCAGCAGACCATCTAGCATAGATACGCAGTATTTT
TRBJ2-1 TRBD1 many TRBV30 CAWSWEQGLYNEQFF TGTGCCTGGAGTTGGGAACAGGGGTTGTACAATGAGCAGTTCTTC
TRBJ1-5 TRBD1 many TRBV29-1 CSVGQGENQPQHF TGCAGCGTTGGACAGGGTGAAAATCAGCCCCAGCATTTT
TRBJ1-6 NA few TRBV20-1 CSARGAAKNSLNSPLHF TGCAGTGCTAGAGGGGCGGCAAAGAATTCTCTTAATTCACCCCTCCACTTT
TRBJ2-2 TRBD2 many TRBV2 CASSETGGDGELFF TGTGCCAGCAGTGAGACGGGGGGGGACGGGGAGCTGTTTTTT
TRBJ2-7 NA many TRBV11-1 CASSGTSYEQYF TGTGCCAGCAGCGGGACCTCCTACGAGCAGTACTTC
TRBJ2-2 NA many TRBV7-8 CASSSVIQGPANTGELFF TGTGCCAGCAGCTCGGTGATCCAGGGGCCCGCGAACACCGGGGAGCTGTTTTTT
TRBJ2-2 NA many TRBV28 CASRKLGRANTGELFF TGTGCCAGCCGAAAACTTGGACGGGCGAACACCGGGGAGCTGTTTTTT
TRBJ1-5 NA many TRBV28 CASSLVPQGTGNQPQHF TGTGCCAGCAGTTTGGTCCCGCAGGGTACGGGCAATCAGCCCCAGCATTTT